Sequencing of this T cell receptor (beta chain) was carried out in a study of molecular identifiers for immune sequencing clone quantification (dated by TCRdb to 2017 to 2018). General notes on the study: For a replicate experiment, RNA from approximately 20,000 or 100,000 naive CD8 T cells was divided into five aliquots, of which four were sequenced. This methods study benchmarked molecular-identifier clustering-based TCR repertoire sequencing (MIDCIRS) and TCR RNA copy counting, using CD8 T cells to do so.

Preparation of the library involved PCR. Sequencing instrument: NextSeq 500. Bulk TCR libraries were generated as previously described, with the TCR primers listed in Table S5 used. Purification of total RNA was performed with the Qiagen AllPrep DNA/RNA kit. Reads from multiple sequencing runs of the same library were pooled before analysis. Per the source publication's procedure: Only reads with exact TCR constant sequence were kept, trimmed to 150 nt, and grouped by their 12-nt molecular barcodes. Within each barcode group, reads were sub-clustered at a 15% Levenshtein threshold, and quality-weighted consensus sequences were built per RNA molecule. Non-functional sequences were discarded, and so were lower-count sequences lying one edit away from another sequence. On the basis of fitting two negative binomial distributions, barcode sub-clusters with fewer than 20% of the maximum read count were discarded. The public reads were run again by TCRdb, first through fastp at Q25 and then through MiXCR, and only productive beta chains were kept. Rows with a matching CDR3 protein are joined into one entry that keeps the most common DNA and genes. Here the V and J calls rest on TCRdb's processing, not on the authors' analysis. The sample has about 500,000 distinct CDR3 sequences on record, about 25% of them singletons. The ten largest make up around 0.8% of the sample.

CDR1 and CDR2 (SGHDT, YYEEEE) derive from the germline V gene. The CDR3 has 18 amino acids, counting the end cysteine and phenylalanine. Just CDR3 DNA is preserved here, 54 bases in frame from base 1. V and J are trimmed by 1 base and 2 bases, and the gene matches miss 7 bases of the junction. Libraries of naive CD8 T cells were generated from about 21,000 to 970,000 sorted cells, with 10%, 30% or 50% of the purified RNA used. Naive CD8 T cells were FACS-sorted as CD8+CD4-CCR7+CD45RA+ on a BD FACSAria II into RLT Plus buffer. To test detection sensitivity, Jurkat RNA equivalent to more than 9 TCR copies was spiked into samples of about 19,000-1,000,000 naive CD8 T cells. CD8 T cells were enriched using RosetteSep CD8+ T Cell Enrichment Cocktail and Ficoll-Paque, and the enriched cells then underwent ACK red cell lysis. Results and caveats for the whole study, not just this receptor: When barcode sub-clustering was omitted, TCR diversity was inflated by chimeric consensus sequences, with chimeras reaching as high as 47%. Spiked-in Jurkat TCR RNA equivalent to a single cell was reported to be detectable even among approximately 1 million naive CD8 T cells. The sizes of highly expanded clones could end up underestimated when identical TCR molecules share a barcode. In CMV-specific effector cells, clones with more than 20 RNA copies contained over 99% of molecules, whereas in naive cells such clones contained under 1% of molecules. Modeling gave about 3 recovered TCR RNA copies per cell versus approximately 10 by digital PCR, implying roughly 29% capture efficiency. Spiked-in Jurkat TCR RNA (roughly 10 copies' worth), which is not part of the donor repertoire, was contained in the naive libraries.

This clonotype turned up a few times. What antigen it recognizes has not been identified. Per-base qualities were not stored, and no clone one base away is much larger. The receptor's source is a human donor in good health. Some libraries in this study had Jurkat cell RNA spiked in. The chain links TRBV5-6 with TRBJ2-5; the junction holds 14 bases that match TRBD2. The sample consisted of naive CD8+ T cells from blood, with Jurkat cell RNA spiked in. The label giving this sample's cell subset or site can be read as: FACS-sorted CD8+CD4-CCR7+CD45RA+ naive T cells. The DNA reads TGTGCCAGCAGCTTGTCGACTAGCGGGAGGGGCTTTCAAGAGACCCAGTACTTC. Its amino acids are CASSLSTSGRGFQETQYF. The variable domain in full, with residues beyond the CDR3 obtained from the reference TRBV5-6 and TRBJ2-5 genes, is DAGVTQSPTHLIKTRGQQVTLRCSPKSGHDTVSWYQQALGQGPQFIFQYYEEEERQRGNFPDRFSGHQFPNYSSELNVNALLLGDSALYLCASSLSTSGRGFQETQYFGPGTRLLVL.